This T cell receptor beta chain was sequenced during a study of beta chain features in type 1 diabetes. On the study more broadly: No age, gender or cell yield differences were seen between patients and healthy donors.

Expressed TCRB transcripts were sequenced because the entire RNA isolate underwent reverse transcription. Mean read depth for stem cell-like memory T cell samples was about 1 million reads. Method: immunoSEQ multiplex PCR; TCRdb's copy keeps in-frame clones and lacks some. The data contain approximately 50,000 clones, 55% to 75% of them singletons. General study findings and limits: For patients, the naive, central memory and Treg TCRB repertoires appeared more alike than for healthy donors. Among all four CD4+ subsets, Type 1 diabetes patients had TCRB CDR3s that were moderately but significantly shorter.

V was trimmed by 6 bases and J by 2 bases, leaving 18 bases between them. CDR1 and CDR2 (germline): SGHDN, FVKESK. The CDR3 is 16 residues long. Regarding this clone: Its cognate antigen is unknown.

Isolation of CD4+ naive, central memory, regulatory and stem cell-like memory cells was achieved by sorting via CD45RO/CCR7/CD25/CD127/CD95/CD27. The clonotype originates from a woman between 25 and 40 years old with type 1 diabetes. Specimen: stem cell memory CD4+ T cells from blood. The chain links TRBV14 to TRBJ2-3; possibly TRBD2 for D (6 bases). The CDR3 sequence is CASRPVGGSPTDTQYF. CDR3 DNA sequence: TGTGCCAGCAGGCCCGTGGGGGGTTCCCCCACAGATACGCAGTATTTT.